Listed here is a single T cell receptor (beta chain). Only in-frame clones appear in the TCRdb table, and some are missing; sequencing was by immunoSEQ multiplex PCR. The data show roughly 200,000 clones, with roughly 85% seen just once and approximately 5% held by the top ten. This CDR3 is built from 16 residues. The germline gives CDR1 MGHRA, CDR2 YSYEKL. J was trimmed by 2 bases and V by 5 bases; bases with no gene match: 3. This record comes from a study of blood T cell repertoires in COVID-19. This receptor was identified in a woman aged 45-60 years who had been exposed to COVID-19. The chain couples TRBV4-1 to TRBJ2-3, with TRBD2 matching 14 bases. Sequenced material: PBMCs or T cells enriched from blood (not recorded which). CDR3 sequence: CASSVGLAGVTDTQYF. CDR3 bases: TGCGCCAGCAGCGTGGGACTAGCGGGGGTCACAGATACGCAGTATTTT.